This is a list of T cell receptor beta chains from one sample in a study of cytomegalovirus exposure and HLA in healthy donors. Profiled with immunoSEQ multiplex PCR; TCRdb holds only in-frame clones, not every one. The sample records over 70,000 clones, about 68% being singletons. Material: PBMCs. The source of these receptors is a man aged 30-40 years in good health and CMV-seropositive. Both conserved end residues are part of each CDR3.

14 TRBJ1-4 TRBV29-1 CSVVGTATNEKLFF
17 TRBJ2-1 TRBV18 CASSGAPSDTIFDEQFF
17 TRBJ2-2 TRBV5-1 CASSRSAGVSNTGELFF
15 TRBJ2-1 TRBV15 CATSRARAGYDEQFF
13 TRBJ2-3 TRBV19 CASSGGAWDTQYF
15 TRBJ2-5 TRBV7-2 CASSRGQAKRETQYF
14 TRBJ1-1 TRBV6-6 CASRPTGRNTEAFF
12 TRBJ1-5 TRBV2 CASSVEIQPQHF
16 TRBJ2-5 TRBV5-1 CASSLGGSAAQETQYF
13 TRBJ1-2 TRBV6-5 CASTDRGGSGYTF
16 TRBJ2-1 TRBV5-5 CASSTYSGISYNEQFF
17 TRBJ1-5 TRBV7-3 CASSSDPLHGGNQPQHF
16 TRBJ2-2 TRBV28 CASNAQGQGTPGELFF
15 TRBJ1-6 TRBV6-1 CASSEGLQGVLPLHF
13 TRBJ2-7 TRBV19 CASSLGLSYEQYF
17 TRBJ1-5 TRBV15 CATSKDRVLYSNQPQHF
15 TRBJ2-3 TRBV5-4 CASSLTSGSSGTQYF
15 TRBJ2-7 TRBV6-5 CASSYSGDSSYEQYF
15 TRBJ1-2 TRBV5-1 CASKGQGINNYGYTF
15 TRBJ2-2 TRBV2 CASRGGTANTGELFF
12 TRBJ2-7 TRBV6-5 CASSRQGREQYF
16 TRBJ2-1 TRBV19 CASSIHPGQGWDEQFF
15 TRBJ2-1 TRBV7-2 CASSPGGGAWSEQFF
15 TRBJ1-1 TRBV15 CATSRDLRQIDAAFF
15 TRBJ1-4 TRBV29-1 CSALNAGTGNEKLFF
14 TRBJ1-2 TRBV6-6 CASSYDRAQYGYTF
12 TRBJ2-1 TRBV11-2 CASSFPGDEQFF
15 TRBJ2-5 TRBV7-2 CASSLVGQGEETQYF
16 TRBJ2-2 TRBV19 CASSISRTGGTGELFF
19 TRBJ2-5 TRBV9 CASSPTPDRGIAGGETQYF
17 TRBJ2-7 TRBV7-2 CASSRWGRGGPSGEQYF
16 TRBJ2-1 TRBV6-1 CASSEDRGGPGNEQFF
14 TRBJ2-7 TRBV15 CATSSYRDSYEQYF
14 TRBJ2-5 TRBV11-2 CASSSPGLQETQYF
18 TRBJ2-2 TRBV11-2 CASSLSNSGSLGTGELFF
15 TRBJ2-2 TRBV5-8 CASSLTEPNTGELFF
13 TRBJ1-2 TRBV15 CATSQDTYYGYTF
16 TRBJ2-3 TRBV5-6 CASSSRGREITDTQYF
15 TRBJ2-7 TRBV4-3 CASSQEGGPPYEQYF
12 TRBJ1-1 TRBV6-5 CASSPSGAEAFF
13 TRBJ2-1 TRBV27 CASTFFPGQRQFF
15 TRBJ2-5 TRBV2 CASTKVRDREETQYF
14 TRBJ2-5 TRBV30 CAGILAGQGETQYF
17 TRBJ2-7 TRBV18 CASSPSYSGSLSYEQYF
14 TRBJ2-7 TRBV28 CASRPTGTPYEQYF
16 TRBJ1-1 TRBV7-9 CASNRGTGGGWTEAFF
15 TRBJ2-6 TRBV28 CASSTTGFGANVLTF
14 TRBJ2-1 TRBV10-1 CASSLAGDYNEQFF
15 TRBJ2-3 TRBV6-4 CASSDNSGSTDTQYF
13 TRBJ1-2 TRBV7-9 CATAGQLYYGYTF
14 TRBJ1-1 TRBV7-2 CASSTQGADTEAFF
20 TRBJ2-2 TRBV4-2 CASSLHGLAGGTINTGELFF
11 TRBJ1-1 TRBV2 CASSEWAEAFF
14 TRBJ2-2 TRBV6-6 CASNLRGGTGELFF
16 TRBJ2-7 TRBV9 CASSAGTSGRAYEQYF
16 TRBJ2-3 TRBV5-6 CASSPFAAGVRDTQYF
15 TRBJ1-5 TRBV19 CASSELEQGRQPQHF
17 TRBJ1-2 TRBV7-6 CASSLEQGPLPRRGYTF
14 TRBJ1-1 TRBV10-3 CAISEGRENTEAFF